This T cell receptor beta chain was sequenced for a study of shared clonotypes between healthy human individuals. Only one count was recorded for this clone. The assay was carried out at the deep level. The assay was immunoSEQ multiplex PCR, and TCRdb's table has in-frame clones only and misses some. This table holds around 1,900,000 clones, about 93% found once. Naive CD8 cells comprised CD45RO-negative, CCR7-positively selected cells, excluding terminally differentiated effector memory CD45RA+ cells. All donors were healthy HIV-negative adults lacking recent acute infections or vaccinations. The length of the CDR3 is 14 residues. Germline-derived CDR1 and CDR2 are PRHDT and FYEKMQ (reference sequence). Trimming cost V 5 bases and J 3 bases; bases outside gene matches: 6.

Source material: naive CD8+ T cells from PBMCs. The chain combines TRBV13 with TRBJ2-7; 8 bases agree with TRBD1. The sequence was obtained from a man aged 18-30 years in good health. Some clones in this sample may be carry-over from other donors' samples. In DNA, the CDR3 is TGTGCCAGCAGCCCGGGACAGGACCTCTACGAGCAGTACTTC. This translates into CASSPGQDLYEQYF.